The 27 T cell receptor beta chains below come from one sample, sequenced in a study of blood T cell repertoires in COVID-19. This table comes from immunoSEQ multiplex PCR, and its TCRdb copy is limited to in-frame clones, with some not included. The sample yields about 340,000 clones, about 89% seen once. The sample was peripheral blood. The source is a woman aged 45-65 years with COVID-19, enrolled during active disease.

V gene TRBV7-2 combines with J gene TRBJ2-3; 12 nucleotides line up with TRBD1. This CDR3 is 15 amino acids long. Germline V CDR1 and CDR2: SGHTA, FQGNSA. Losses at the gene ends were 6 bases for V and 5 bases for J; bases not matched to a gene: 6. The CDR3 DNA reads as TGTGCCAGCAGTCGGGACAGGGGGCGCATAGATACGCAGTATTTT. This gives the protein CASSRDRGRIDTQYF.

The CDR3 here is CASTPAGSSNEQFF. As DNA, the CDR3 is TGCGCCAGCACCCCAGCAGGATCTTCCAATGAGCAGTTCTTC. This chain uses TRBV10-2 with TRBJ2-1; D is unclear. Germline lookup yields CDR1 WSHSY and CDR2 SAAADI. Trimming stripped 7 bases from V and 6 bases from J, with 16 bases between. This CDR3 has 14 residues.

J is TRBJ1-4 and V is TRBV24-1; 10 nucleotides line up with TRBD1. In germline, CDR1 is KGHDR, CDR2 SFDVKD. The CDR3 has 14 amino acids. With 3 bases clipped from V and 13 bases from J, the junction kept 7 bases outside the gene matches. The CDR3 sequence: CATSDPGTGERLFF. The CDR3 DNA sequence: TGTGCCACCAGTGATCCTGGGACAGGGGAACGACTGTTTTTT.

The chain employs TRBV20-1 and TRBJ1-1; possibly TRBD1 for D (5 bases). This CDR3 is built from 10 residues. CDR1 and CDR2 from the germline V gene are DFQATT and SNEGSKA (reference sequence). The ends were cut back, 6 bases at V and 11 bases at J, with 13 bases in the middle. The DNA of the CDR3 is TGCAGTGCACGGGCAGGGAAGGCTTTCTTT. As protein: CSARAGKAFF.

The chain uses TRBV5-5 and TRBJ1-1; TRBD1 is a possible D gene (5 bases). The germline gives CDR1 SGHKS, CDR2 YYEKEE (reference sequence). This CDR3 is 16 amino acids long. The V end was cut by 0 bases, the J end by 0 bases, with 12 bases between. CDR3 in DNA: TGTGCCAGCAGCTTGGTAGGGGTCATCATGAACACTGAAGCTTTCTTT. It codes for CASSLVGVIMNTEAFF.

The rearrangement uses TRBV14 and TRBJ2-7; TRBD1 is a possible D gene (6 bases). The V end lost 4 bases, the J end lost 3 bases, and 19 bases lay between the germline ends. Germline CDR1 SGHDN, CDR2 FVKESK. CDR3 length equals 16 residues. The DNA of the CDR3 is TGTGCCAGCAGCCCCCGTTGGCCGCAGGGGAACTACGAGCAGTACTTC. Translating it yields CASSPRWPQGNYEQYF. Drawing the rest from reference TRBV14 and TRBJ2-7, the complete variable domain is EAGVTQFPSHSVIEKGQTVTLRCDPISGHDNLYWYRRVMGKEIKFLLHFVKESKQDESGMPNNRFLAERTGGTYSTLKVQPAELEDSGVYFCASSPRWPQGNYEQYFGPGTRLTVT.

The CDR3 loop reads CSVEVASGAQETQYF. The CDR3 bases are TGCAGCGTTGAAGTGGCTAGCGGGGCCCAAGAGACCCAGTACTTC. V is TRBV29-1 and J is TRBJ2-5; TRBD2 matches at 9 bases. V lost 1 base, J lost 1 base, and 4 bases stayed unmatched. Germline lookup yields CDR1 SQVTM and CDR2 ANQGSEA. The CDR3 extends over 15 amino acids.

The CDR3 bases are TGTGCCAGCAGCGCTGGGGCAAGGGATACGCAGTATTTT. Translating it yields CASSAGARDTQYF. The chain joins TRBV9 to TRBJ2-3; D is perhaps TRBD1 (5 bases). Germline assignment: CDR1 SGDLS and CDR2 YYNGEE. Trimming took 3 bases from V and 6 from J, leaving 11 bases between them. This CDR3 spans 13 amino acids.

This clone was picked up one time. V and J are TRBV9 and TRBJ2-1; 11 bases map to TRBD2. Germline values: CDR1 SGDLS, CDR2 YYNGEE. The CDR3 spans 15 residues. Losses at the gene ends were 5 bases for V and 7 bases for J; bases not matched to a gene: 8. In nucleotides, the CDR3 is TGTGCCAGCAGTCGAGGACTAGCGGGCGGGAATGAGCAGTTCTTC. It is translated as CASSRGLAGGNEQFF.

J is TRBJ1-1 and V is TRBV6-1; tentatively, D is TRBD1 (5 bases). V gave up 0 bases and J gave up 7 bases, with 9 bases separating them. The length of the CDR3 is 13 residues. Per the germline V gene, CDR1 is MNHNS and CDR2 is SASEGT. The CDR3 loop is CASSEAWTSEAFF. The CDR3 bases are TGTGCCAGCAGTGAAGCGTGGACAAGTGAAGCTTTCTTT.

This chain connects TRBV11-2 to TRBJ1-2; D not resolved. V was cut by 4 bases and J by 6 bases, with 9 bases left in between. This CDR3 is 12 amino acids long. Germline V gene data show CDR1 as SGHAT and CDR2 as FQNNGV. CDR3 amino acids: CASSSYYNGYTF. The CDR3, as DNA: TGTGCCAGCAGCTCGTACTACAATGGCTACACCTTC.

This sequence joins TRBV11-2 and TRBJ2-1, with D uncertain. Germline loops: CDR1 SGHAT, CDR2 FQNNGV. Trimming took off 6 bases at V and 4 bases at J, with 7 bases between the two ends. The CDR3 loop spans 12 amino acids. The CDR3 sequence is CASRREYNEQFF. In DNA form, the CDR3 reads TGTGCCAGCAGACGAGAATACAATGAGCAGTTCTTC. The variable domain in full, with the rest retrieved from reference TRBV11-2 and TRBJ2-1, is EAGVAQSPRYKIIEKRQSVAFWCNPISGHATLYWYQQILGQGPKLLIQFQNNGVVDDSQLPKDRFSAERLKGVDSTLKIQPAKLEDSAVYLCASRREYNEQFFGPGTRLTVL.

This clone was picked up a small number of times. V usage is TRBV5-1 and J usage is TRBJ2-3; 10 nucleotides line up with TRBD2. Germline lookup yields CDR1 SGHRS and CDR2 YFSETQ. The CDR3 has 15 residues. The V and J ends lost 1 base and 5 bases, in that order; junction bases with no gene match: 4. The CDR3 coding sequence is TGCGCCAGCAGCTTGAGCGGGAGGGCCGGAGATACGCAGTATTTT. Its translation: CASSLSGRAGDTQYF.

Of note for this clone: Other DNA sequences of this sample code for an identical CDR3. The chain has TRBV15 and TRBJ1-5; no clear D. The CDR3 consists of 15 residues. From germline, CDR1 is LNHNV and CDR2 YYDKDF (reference sequence). Trimming took off 1 base at V and 0 bases at J, with 7 bases between the two ends. The CDR3 loop is CATSRVRSSNQPQHF. In DNA form, the CDR3 reads TGTGCCACCAGCAGAGTTAGGAGTAGCAATCAGCCCCAGCATTTT.

V and J are TRBV7-2 and TRBJ2-7, with TRBD2 as a possible D gene (5 bases). Germline loops: CDR1 SGHTA, CDR2 FQGNSA. The CDR3 contains 12 residues. V shed 4 bases and J shed 9 bases, with 13 bases lying between them. The CDR3 protein is CASSSVGLSQYF. CDR3 nucleotide sequence: TGTGCCAGCAGCTCCGTAGGACTCTCGCAGTACTTC.

The V and J genes are TRBV27 and TRBJ1-1; D may be TRBD1 (6 bases). V was pared by 6 bases and J by 0 bases, with 11 bases between. The CDR3 is made up of 14 amino acids. CDR1 MNHEY and CDR2 SMNVEV come from the germline V gene (reference sequence). Here the CDR3 DNA reads TGTGCCAGCAGCTCGGACAGACTGAACACTGAAGCTTTCTTT. Its protein is CASSSDRLNTEAFF.

This sequence joins TRBV3-1 (or the pseudogene TRBV3-2) and TRBJ2-2; D perhaps matches TRBD2 (5 bases). Between the trimmed V and J ends, which lost 0 bases and 4 bases, there was a span of 12 bases. This CDR3 comprises 16 residues. Per the germline V gene, CDR1 is LGHDT and CDR2 is YNNKEL (reference sequence). The CDR3 DNA follows: TGTGCCAGCAGCCAAGAACGAGTAGGAGGCACCGGGGAGCTGTTTTTT. The encoded protein is CASSQERVGGTGELFF.

The chain recombines TRBV5-3 with TRBJ1-5; 8 positions agree with TRBD1. TRBV5-3 is identified as an open reading frame with a role that is uncertain. The CDR3 contains 18 residues. After removal of 4 bases from V and 3 bases from J, the junction contained 15 bases not matched to a gene. CDR3 nucleotide sequence: TGTGCCAGAAGCCCACCCTGGGCGACAGGGGTACTCAATCAGCCCCAGCATTTT. It yields the protein CARSPPWATGVLNQPQHF.

The chain is built from TRBV3-1 (or the pseudogene TRBV3-2) and TRBJ2-7; the D gene is possibly TRBD2 (5 bases). Germline V gives CDR1 LGHDT, CDR2 YNNKEL (reference sequence). Trimming took 4 bases from V and 3 from J, leaving 10 bases between them. The CDR3 is made up of 13 amino acids. CDR3 region: CASSRWGDYEQYF. In DNA, the CDR3 is TGTGCCAGCAGCCGCTGGGGAGACTACGAGCAGTACTTC.

The rearrangement joins TRBV2 to TRBJ1-4, with D possibly TRBD1 on 6 matching bases. Trimming removed 5 bases from V and 13 bases from J, with 20 bases in between. The CDR3 extends over 14 amino acids. Germline assignment: CDR1 SNHLY and CDR2 FYNNEI. CDR3 loop: CASSRRQAFQGLFF. The CDR3 DNA is TGTGCCAGCAGTAGGAGACAGGCTTTTCAGGGACTGTTTTTT.

This chain uses TRBV20-1 with TRBJ2-1; 10 nucleotides line up with TRBD2. This CDR3 has 15 amino acids. Trimming at V came to 3 bases and at J to 10 bases, leaving 12 bases not matched to a gene. Germline-derived CDR1 and CDR2 are DFQATT and SNEGSKA (reference sequence). For the CDR3, the DNA is TGCAGTGCTAGTAAGCTGAGCGGGAGGGCTGAAGAGCAGTTCTTC. It translates to CSASKLSGRAEEQFF.

This clone occurred a few times. This sequence joins TRBV12-5 and TRBJ2-3; D gene uncertain. This CDR3 spans 13 amino acids. Trimming stripped 2 bases from V and 3 bases from J, with 6 bases between. Germline CDR1 LGHNT, CDR2 FRNRAP. The CDR3 DNA is TGTGCTAGTGGTTTGACCGGGACAGATACGCAGTATTTT. Residues: CASGLTGTDTQYF.

This clone appeared a single time. This chain links TRBV19 with TRBJ2-3; TRBD1 agrees at 8 bases. CDR1 is LNHDA, CDR2 SQIVND, per germline (reference sequence). CDR3 length: 15 amino acids. V lost 3 bases to trimming and J lost 4 bases; unmatched junction nucleotides: 6. The CDR3 region is CASSIGDRSSDTQYF. The CDR3 DNA sequence: TGTGCCAGTAGTATTGGGGACAGGAGCTCAGATACGCAGTATTTT. Full variable domain (outside the CDR3, taken from reference TRBV19 and TRBJ2-3): DGGITQSPKYLFRKEGQNVTLSCEQNLNHDAMYWYRQDPGQGLRLIYYSQIVNDFQKGDIAEGYSVSREKKESFPLTVTSAQKNPTAFYLCASSIGDRSSDTQYFGPGTRLTVL.

In regard to this clone: The same CDR3 can be traced to other DNA sequences in this sample. CDR3 DNA sequence: TGTGCCAGCAGCTCCCGGGACAGGGGTAATTCACCCCTCCACTTT. It encodes CASSSRDRGNSPLHF. The V and J genes are TRBV11-2 and TRBJ1-6, with 10 bases identical to TRBD1. This CDR3 is built from 15 residues. Losses at the gene ends were 4 bases for V and 6 bases for J; bases not matched to a gene: 3. CDR1 and CDR2 (germline): SGHAT, FQNNGV. Full variable domain (rest looked up from reference TRBV11-2 and TRBJ1-6): EAGVAQSPRYKIIEKRQSVAFWCNPISGHATLYWYQQILGQGPKLLIQFQNNGVVDDSQLPKDRFSAERLKGVDSTLKIQPAKLEDSAVYLCASSSRDRGNSPLHFGNGTRLTVT.

J is TRBJ2-7 and V is TRBV6-2 or TRBV6-3, with 7 bases identical to TRBD1. This CDR3 is built from 15 residues. Per the germline V gene, CDR1 is MNHEY and CDR2 is SVGEGT. V lost 5 bases and J lost 2; bases outside the gene matches: 9. CDR3 region: CASSRDRQVTYEQYF. For the CDR3, the DNA is TGTGCCAGCAGTCGGGACAGACAAGTTACCTACGAGCAGTACTTC.

This chain's CDR3 is CASNPGGGRFQYF. The CDR3 DNA is TGTGCCAGCAACCCCGGCGGGGGTAGATTTCAGTACTTC. This sequence joins TRBV2 and TRBJ2-5; 7 bases agree with TRBD2. This CDR3 has 13 residues. Germline V CDR1 and CDR2: SNHLY, FYNNEI. V lost 7 bases, J lost 11 bases, and 13 bases stayed unmatched.

This chain uses TRBV21-1 with TRBJ1-2; TRBD1, as called in the table, went unchecked against the DNA. TRBV21-1 counts as a pseudogene. The CDR3 runs 14 residues. The CDR3 region has the DNA TGTGCCAGCAGCCAGGGGCCTGCTAACTATGGCTACACCTTC. This gives the protein CASSQGPANYGYTF.